Following are 9 T cell receptor beta chains from one sample sequenced in a study of control samples from healthy donors and cancer patients. Method: immunoSEQ multiplex PCR; TCRdb's copy keeps in-frame clones and lacks some. The sample records under 150,000 clones, roughly 92% being singletons. Sample: blood. These receptors came from a man aged 30 to 39 in good health.

The chain couples TRBV2 to TRBJ2-7, with TRBD1 matching 10 bases. Germline trimming cut 6 bases from V and 3 bases from J; bases unmatched to any gene: 8. The CDR3 runs 15 residues. Per germline, CDR1 SNHLY and CDR2 FYNNEI. The CDR3 DNA reads as TGTGCCAGCAGGTACGGGACAGGGGCCCTCTACGAGCAGTACTTC. Translated: CASRYGTGALYEQYF.

The chain has TRBV11-2 and TRBJ2-7; 7 bases agree with TRBD1. This CDR3 comprises 15 residues. The junction had 6 bases not matched to a gene; V was cut back by 0 bases and J by 4 bases. Looked up from germline, CDR1 is SGHAT and CDR2 is FQNNGV. Here the CDR3 DNA reads TGTGCCAGCAGCTTAGATTGGGGACAGAAGTACGAGCAGTACTTC. Protein product: CASSLDWGQKYEQYF. The variable domain in full, with the rest retrieved from reference TRBV11-2 and TRBJ2-7, is EAGVAQSPRYKIIEKRQSVAFWCNPISGHATLYWYQQILGQGPKLLIQFQNNGVVDDSQLPKDRFSAERLKGVDSTLKIQPAKLEDSAVYLCASSLDWGQKYEQYFGPGTRLTVT.

The chain links TRBV30 to TRBJ2-7, with TRBD2 identical over 8 bases. This CDR3 contains 15 residues. Germline CDR1 and CDR2: GTSNPN and SVGIG (reference sequence). V lost 2 bases and J lost 2; bases outside the gene matches: 8. This chain's CDR3 is CAWSTYSGTPYEQYF. The CDR3 nucleotides are TGTGCCTGGAGTACTTATAGCGGGACCCCCTACGAGCAGTACTTC. The full variable domain, completed using reference TRBV30 and TRBJ2-7, is SQTIHQWPATLVQPVGSPLSLECTVEGTSNPNLYWYRQAAGRGLQLLFYSVGIGQISSEVPQNLSASRPQDRQFILSSKKLLLSDSGFYLCAWSTYSGTPYEQYFGPGTRLTVT.

This clone was seen only a few times. The rearrangement joins TRBV28 to TRBJ1-2; D call uncertain. Germline V lookup: CDR1 MDHEN, CDR2 SYDVKM. The CDR3 length is 13 residues. V was shortened by 6 bases and J by 0 bases, with 8 bases between the two germline ends. The CDR3 loop is CASRQRANYGYTF. In nucleotides, the CDR3 is TGTGCCAGCAGACAGAGAGCTAACTATGGCTACACCTTC.

The genes are TRBV19 and TRBJ1-1; possible D gene TRBD1, 5 bases. In germline, CDR1 is LNHDA, CDR2 SQIVND (reference sequence). This CDR3 spans 13 amino acids. The ends were cut back, 7 bases at V and 2 bases at J, with 11 bases in the middle. CDR3 coding DNA: TGTGCCAGTAAAGGGACCTACAACACTGAAGCTTTCTTT. It yields the protein CASKGTYNTEAFF. The variable domain in full, completed from reference TRBV19 and TRBJ1-1, reads DGGITQSPKYLFRKEGQNVTLSCEQNLNHDAMYWYRQDPGQGLRLIYYSQIVNDFQKGDIAEGYSVSREKKESFPLTVTSAQKNPTAFYLCASKGTYNTEAFFGQGTRLTVV.

This chain links TRBV19 with TRBJ2-1; 8 positions match TRBD1. After removal of 6 bases from V and 7 bases from J, the junction contained 11 bases not matched to a gene. CDR3 length: 15 residues. CDR1 is LNHDA, CDR2 SQIVND, per germline (reference sequence). In DNA, the CDR3 is TGTGCCAGTAGAGATGGACAGGGAGTGGAGAATGAGCAGTTCTTC. Amino acids: CASRDGQGVENEQFF.

J is TRBJ2-1 and V is TRBV15; possibly TRBD1 for D (5 bases). V was clipped by 9 bases and J by 4 bases, with 13 bases between them. From germline, CDR1 is LNHNV and CDR2 YYDKDF (reference sequence). This CDR3 comprises 13 residues. CDR3 in DNA: TGTGCCACTAGCCAGGGCCCTTACAATGAGCAGTTCTTC. It codes for CATSQGPYNEQFF. Complete variable domain (other parts from reference TRBV15 and TRBJ2-1): DAMVIQNPRYQVTQFGKPVTLSCSQTLNHNVMYWYQQKSSQAPKLLFHYYDKDFNNEADTPDNFQSRRPNTSFCFLDIRSPGLGDTAMYLCATSQGPYNEQFFGPGTRLTVL.

J is TRBJ2-3 and V is TRBV5-5; D might be TRBD2 (5 bases). Trimming removed 2 bases from V and 0 bases from J, with 13 bases in between. This CDR3 comprises 16 residues. Germline CDR1 is SGHKS and CDR2 is YYEKEE (reference sequence). DNA of the CDR3: TGTGCCAGCAGCTTCCCGGGGTTCAGTAGCACAGATACGCAGTATTTT. It translates to CASSFPGFSSTDTQYF.

This sequence joins TRBV18 and TRBJ1-2; D is uncertain. This CDR3 has 14 residues. From germline, CDR1 is KGHSH and CDR2 LQKENI. V lost 1 base and J 2 bases, leaving 8 bases between the germline ends. The CDR3 sequence is CASSPQEANYGYTF. For the CDR3, the DNA is TGTGCCAGCTCACCACAGGAAGCCAACTATGGCTACACCTTC.